One sample yielded the 14 T cell receptor beta chains listed below, sequenced in a study of metastatic and nonmetastatic thyroid tumors. From the PCR reads, TCRdb re-called clones with MiXCR. The repertoire has 50,000 or so clones, roughly 18% of them found once; the top ten carry under 3%. No patient had received any treatment before thyroid surgery. The source material was blood. The source is a female donor with papillary thyroid cancer or a benign thyroid nodule (not recorded which). Some clones in this sample may be carry-over from other donors' samples.

This clone was counted at least ten times. One end of the junction is discordant with germline, which a read error may explain. The sample carries other DNA sequences with the same CDR3. In nucleotides, the CDR3 is TGTGCCAGTAGTTGGCAGGGGTCCACAGATACGCAGTATTTT. Its translation is CASSWQGSTDTQYF. The chain has TRBV12-3 or TRBV12-4 and TRBJ2-3; D might be TRBD1 (6 bases). This CDR3 has 14 residues.

The genes are TRBV6-1 and TRBJ2-1; 9 bases match TRBD1. This CDR3 has 13 residues. Germline CDR1 reads MNHNS; CDR2 reads SASEGT. V was pared by 7 bases and J by 6 bases, with 4 bases of the junction left unmatched. CDR3 loop: CASILGQGNEQFF. In nucleotides, the CDR3 is TGTGCCAGCATCCTGGGACAGGGCAATGAGCAGTTCTTC.

The V gene is TRBV11-1, the J gene TRBJ2-1; 7 bases are a match to TRBD1. Germline CDR1 and CDR2: SGHAT and FQDESV (reference sequence). The CDR3 has 16 amino acids. J gave up 2 bases and V 5 bases, and 9 bases lay outside the gene matches. The chain's CDR3 is CASSRQGFGTYNEQFF. The DNA of the CDR3 is TGTGCCAGCAGCAGACAGGGCTTCGGGACCTACAATGAGCAGTTCTTC.

The genes are TRBV3-1 and TRBJ2-5, with D unclear. This CDR3 spans 19 amino acids. The germline V and J ends were trimmed by 3 bases and 1 base, with 24 bases remaining between them. The V gene's germline CDR1 is LGHDT and CDR2 YNNKEL (reference sequence). CDR3 sequence: CASSQRVRVILYSQETQYF. CDR3 coding DNA: TGTGCCAGCAGCCAGCGTGTCCGGGTTATCCTATACTCCCAAGAGACCCAGTACTTC.

About this clone: A much larger clone lies one base from this, so it may be a read error. The chain employs TRBV4-1 and TRBJ1-1, with 8 bases matching TRBD1. Germline lookup yields CDR1 MGHRA and CDR2 YSYEKL. CDR3 length: 18 amino acids. Losses at the gene ends were 2 bases for V and 1 base for J; bases not matched to a gene: 12. CDR3 region: CASSQYRQGNISNTEAFF. For the CDR3, the DNA is TGCGCCAGCAGCCAATATAGACAGGGGAATATCTCGAACACTGAAGCTTTCTTT.

The V gene is TRBV5-5, the J gene TRBJ2-1, with a weak D call TRBD2 (6 bases). CDR1 and CDR2 from the germline V gene are SGHKS and YYEKEE (reference sequence). The CDR3 runs to 14 residues. V lost 1 base and J 5 bases, leaving 10 bases between the germline ends. The CDR3 spells CASSLLSGDNEQFF. CDR3 bases: TGTGCCAGCAGCTTGCTGTCGGGGGACAATGAGCAGTTCTTC.

The V call is TRBV6-1, the J call TRBJ2-1; D is tentatively TRBD1 or TRBD2 (5 bases each). The CDR3 runs 16 residues. Trimming removed 1 base from V and 5 bases from J, with 15 bases in between. CDR1 is MNHNS, CDR2 SASEGT, per germline. The CDR3 coding sequence is TGTGCCAGCAGTGAAGGGATGGGACGCGAGCACAATGAGCAGTTCTTC. Translated: CASSEGMGREHNEQFF.

This clone came up a few times. A read error may produce the germline difference seen at one junction end. CDR3: CATRYNTWELFF. Here the CDR3 DNA reads TGTGCCACCAGGTACAACACCTGGGAGCTGTTTTTT. The chain is built from TRBV6-5 and TRBJ2-2, with no clear D. The CDR3 runs 12 residues. The V gene's germline CDR1 is MNHEY and CDR2 SVGAGI.

Turning to this clone: One end of the junction varies from germline; a read error may be responsible. The V and J genes are TRBV9 and TRBJ2-7, with D tentatively TRBD1 or TRBD2 (5 bases each). This CDR3 has 17 amino acids. The germline gives CDR1 SGDLS, CDR2 YYNGEE. The CDR3 is CASGVRDQQWVSYEQYF. The CDR3 nucleotides read TGTGCCAGCGGCGTAAGGGACCAACAGTGGGTGTCCTACGAGCAGTACTTC. Complete variable domain (other parts from reference TRBV9 and TRBJ2-7): DSGVTQTPKHLITATGQRVTLRCSPRSGDLSVYWYQQSLDQGLQFLIQYYNGEERAKGNILERFSAQQFPDLHSELNLSSLELGDSALYFCASGVRDQQWVSYEQYFGPGTRLTVT.

This rearrangement joins TRBV6-1 to TRBJ1-2; TRBD1 is a possible D gene (6 bases). The CDR3 contains 13 residues. V lost 10 bases and J lost 5, with 17 bases in between. The germline CDR1 and CDR2 sequences are MNHNS and SASEGT. The CDR3 protein is CATTGTPNYGYTF. In DNA, the CDR3 is TGTGCCACGACCGGGACACCGAATTATGGCTACACCTTC.

This clone was counted ten times or more. V gene TRBV5-4 combines with J gene TRBJ2-1; no firm D call. In germline, CDR1 is SGHNT, CDR2 YYREEE (reference sequence). V shed 2 bases and J shed 0 bases, with 6 bases lying between them. The CDR3 contains 14 residues. CDR3 amino acids: CASSFLSSYNEQFF. The DNA for the CDR3 is TGTGCCAGCAGCTTCTTGAGCTCCTACAATGAGCAGTTCTTC. The complete variable domain, with remaining parts taken from reference TRBV5-4 and TRBJ2-1, reads ETGVTQSPTHLIKTRGQQVTLRCSSQSGHNTVSWYQQALGQGPQFIFQYYREEENGRGNFPPRFSGLQFPNYSSELNVNALELDDSALYLCASSFLSSYNEQFFGPGTRLTVL.

In its sample, this clone was seen many times. This chain links TRBV7-8 with TRBJ1-1, with 10 positions matching TRBD1. Germline V CDR1 and CDR2: SGHVS, FQNEAQ. This CDR3 comprises 15 residues. V shed 5 bases, J shed 2 bases, and the junction held 5 bases outside the gene matches. CDR3 DNA: TGTGCCAGCAGCGCGGGACAGGGGCTTAACACTGAAGCTTTCTTT. Amino acids: CASSAGQGLNTEAFF.

The chain employs TRBV28 and TRBJ1-6; D may be TRBD1 (5 bases). The CDR3 contains 14 residues. Trimming removed 6 bases from V and 5 bases from J, with 11 bases in between. From germline, CDR1 is MDHEN and CDR2 SYDVKM. The CDR3 spells CASSRTSNNSPLHF. CDR3 nucleotides: TGTGCCAGCAGCCGGACAAGCAATAATTCACCCCTCCACTTT.

As for this clone: At one end the junction does not follow the germline gene, possibly because of a read error. V usage is TRBV30 and J usage is TRBJ1-3, with D hard to call. The germline CDR1 and CDR2 sequences are GTSNPN and SVGIG (reference sequence). The CDR3 spans 15 residues. The chain's CDR3 is CAWSKWGGSGDTIYF. DNA for the CDR3: TGTGCCTGGAGCAAATGGGGAGGGTCTGGAGACACCATATATTTT.